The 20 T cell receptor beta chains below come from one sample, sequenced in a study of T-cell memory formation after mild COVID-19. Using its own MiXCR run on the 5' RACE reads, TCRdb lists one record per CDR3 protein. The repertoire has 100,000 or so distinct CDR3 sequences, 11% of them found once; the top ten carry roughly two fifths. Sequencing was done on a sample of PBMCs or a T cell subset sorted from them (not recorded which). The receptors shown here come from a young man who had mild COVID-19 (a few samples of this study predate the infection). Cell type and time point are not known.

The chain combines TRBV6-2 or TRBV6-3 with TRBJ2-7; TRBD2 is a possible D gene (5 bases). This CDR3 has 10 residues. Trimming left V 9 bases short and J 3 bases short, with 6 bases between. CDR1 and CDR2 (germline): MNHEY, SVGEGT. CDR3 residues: CASRDYEQYF. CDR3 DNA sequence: TGTGCCAGTCGGGACTACGAGCAGTACTTC.

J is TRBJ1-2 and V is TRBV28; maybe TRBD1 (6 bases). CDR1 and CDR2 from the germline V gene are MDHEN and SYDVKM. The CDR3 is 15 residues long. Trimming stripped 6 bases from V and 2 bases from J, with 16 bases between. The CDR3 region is CASSHLLTGNYGYTF. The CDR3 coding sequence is TGTGCCAGCAGCCACCTTCTCACAGGGAACTATGGCTACACCTTC.

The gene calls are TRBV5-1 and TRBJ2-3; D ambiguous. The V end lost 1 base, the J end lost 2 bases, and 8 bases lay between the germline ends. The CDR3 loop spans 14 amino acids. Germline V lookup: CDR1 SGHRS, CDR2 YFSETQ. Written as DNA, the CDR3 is TGCGCCAGCAGCTTGCGTCGCAACACAGATACGCAGTATTTT. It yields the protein CASSLRRNTDTQYF.

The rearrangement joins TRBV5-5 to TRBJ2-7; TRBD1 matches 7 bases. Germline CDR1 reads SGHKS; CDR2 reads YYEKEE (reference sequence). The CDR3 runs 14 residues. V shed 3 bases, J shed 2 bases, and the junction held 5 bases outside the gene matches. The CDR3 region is CASSWRTGTYEQYV. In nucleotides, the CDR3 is TGTGCCAGCAGCTGGAGGACAGGAACCTACGAGCAGTACGTC.

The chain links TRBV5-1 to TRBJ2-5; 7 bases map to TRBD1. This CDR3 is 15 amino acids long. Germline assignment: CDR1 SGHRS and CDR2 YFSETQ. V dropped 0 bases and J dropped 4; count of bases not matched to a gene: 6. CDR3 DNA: TGCGCCAGCAGCTTGGCTGGACAGGCCCCAGAGACCCAGTACTTC. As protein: CASSLAGQAPETQYF.

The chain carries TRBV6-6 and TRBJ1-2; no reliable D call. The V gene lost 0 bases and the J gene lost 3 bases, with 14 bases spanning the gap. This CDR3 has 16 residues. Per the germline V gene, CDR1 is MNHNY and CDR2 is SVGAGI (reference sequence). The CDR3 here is CASSYSSLRRHYGYTF. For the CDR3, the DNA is TGTGCCAGCAGTTACTCGAGTCTACGCAGACACTATGGCTACACCTTC.

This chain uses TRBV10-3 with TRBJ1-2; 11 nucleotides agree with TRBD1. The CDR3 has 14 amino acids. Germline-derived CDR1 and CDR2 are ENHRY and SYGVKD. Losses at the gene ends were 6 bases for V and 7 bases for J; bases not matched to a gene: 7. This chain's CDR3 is CAISEGGQGVGYTF. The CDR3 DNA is TGTGCCATCAGCGAAGGGGGACAGGGGGTTGGCTACACCTTC.

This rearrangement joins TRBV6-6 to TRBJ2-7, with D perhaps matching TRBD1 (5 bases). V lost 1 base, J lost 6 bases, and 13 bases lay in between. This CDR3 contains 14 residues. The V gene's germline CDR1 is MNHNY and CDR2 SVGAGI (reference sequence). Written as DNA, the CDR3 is TGTGCCAGCAGTTACTATCAGGGTACAGGCGAGCAGTACGTC. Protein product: CASSYYQGTGEQYV.

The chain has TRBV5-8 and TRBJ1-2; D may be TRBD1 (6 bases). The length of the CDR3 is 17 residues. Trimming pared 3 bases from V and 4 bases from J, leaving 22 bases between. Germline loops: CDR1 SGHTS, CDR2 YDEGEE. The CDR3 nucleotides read TGTGCCAGCAGCTCCCGGTCGGGCAGGGGAGCCGGCTATGGCTACACCTTC. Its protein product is CASSSRSGRGAGYGYTF.

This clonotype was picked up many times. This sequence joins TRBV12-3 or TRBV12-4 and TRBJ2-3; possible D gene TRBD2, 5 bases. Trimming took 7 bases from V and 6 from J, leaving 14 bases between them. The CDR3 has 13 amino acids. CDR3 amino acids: CASNQKRGDTQYF. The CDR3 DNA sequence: TGTGCCAGCAACCAGAAACGAGGGGATACGCAGTATTTT.

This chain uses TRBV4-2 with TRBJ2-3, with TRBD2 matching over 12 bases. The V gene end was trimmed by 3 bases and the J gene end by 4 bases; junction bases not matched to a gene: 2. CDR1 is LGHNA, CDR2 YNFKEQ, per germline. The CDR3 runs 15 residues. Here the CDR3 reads CASSQLAGGPDTQYF. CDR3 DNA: TGTGCCAGCAGCCAGCTAGCGGGGGGGCCAGATACGCAGTATTTT.

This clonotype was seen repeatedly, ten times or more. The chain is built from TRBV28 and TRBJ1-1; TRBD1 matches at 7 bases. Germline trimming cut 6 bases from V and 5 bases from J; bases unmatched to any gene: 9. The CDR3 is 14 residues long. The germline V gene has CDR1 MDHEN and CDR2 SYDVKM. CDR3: CASSPRGIGTEAFF. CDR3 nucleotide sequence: TGTGCCAGCAGCCCCAGGGGGATCGGGACTGAAGCTTTCTTT.

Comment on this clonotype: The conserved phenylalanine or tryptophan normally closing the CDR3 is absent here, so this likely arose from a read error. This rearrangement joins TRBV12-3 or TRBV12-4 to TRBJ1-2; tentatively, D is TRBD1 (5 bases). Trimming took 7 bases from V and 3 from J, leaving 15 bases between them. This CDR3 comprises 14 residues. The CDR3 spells CASTYRRGDYGYTL. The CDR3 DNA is TGTGCCAGCACCTACAGAAGGGGAGACTATGGCTACACCTTA.

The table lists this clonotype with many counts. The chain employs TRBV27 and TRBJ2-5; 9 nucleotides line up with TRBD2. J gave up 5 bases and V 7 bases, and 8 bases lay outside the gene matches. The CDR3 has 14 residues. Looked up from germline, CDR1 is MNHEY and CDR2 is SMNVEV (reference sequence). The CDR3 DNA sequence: TGTGCCAGCACACCGACTAGCGGAGGCGAGACCCAGTACTTC. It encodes CASTPTSGGETQYF.

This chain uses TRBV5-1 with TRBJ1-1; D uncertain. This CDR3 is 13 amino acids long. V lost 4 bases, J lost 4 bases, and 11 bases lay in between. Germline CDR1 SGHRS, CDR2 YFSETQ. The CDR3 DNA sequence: TGCGCCAGCAGCGCCTCGGATATCACTGAAGCTTTCTTT. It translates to CASSASDITEAFF.

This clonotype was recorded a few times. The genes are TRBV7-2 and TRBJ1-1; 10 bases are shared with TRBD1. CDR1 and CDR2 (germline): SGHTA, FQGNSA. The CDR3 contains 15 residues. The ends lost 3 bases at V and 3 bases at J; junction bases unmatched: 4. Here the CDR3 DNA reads TGTGCCAGCAGCTTTGGGACAGGGGTTGACACTGAAGCTTTCTTT. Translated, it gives CASSFGTGVDTEAFF.

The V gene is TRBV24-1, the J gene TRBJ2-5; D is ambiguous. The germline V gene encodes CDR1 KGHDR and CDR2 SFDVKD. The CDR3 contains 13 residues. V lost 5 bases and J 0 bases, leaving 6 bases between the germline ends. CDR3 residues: CATSGRNQETQYF. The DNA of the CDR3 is TGTGCCACCAGTGGGCGGAACCAAGAGACCCAGTACTTC.

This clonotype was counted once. This CDR3 is CASSLPPGTTGELFF. The CDR3 bases are TGTGCCAGCAGCTTACCCCCGGGGACCACCGGGGAGCTGTTTTTT. The chain has TRBV7-8 and TRBJ2-2; either TRBD1 or TRBD2 may supply D (5 bases each). Trimming left V 2 bases short and J 4 bases short, with 11 bases between. The CDR3 totals 15 residues. Germline V gives CDR1 SGHVS, CDR2 FQNEAQ.

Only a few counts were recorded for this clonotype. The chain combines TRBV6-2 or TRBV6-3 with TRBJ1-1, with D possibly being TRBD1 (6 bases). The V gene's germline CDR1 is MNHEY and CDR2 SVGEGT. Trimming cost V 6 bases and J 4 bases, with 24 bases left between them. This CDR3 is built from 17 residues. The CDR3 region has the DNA TGTGCCAGCAGATACCAGGAGCCCCAGGGGCGCAGCACTGAAGCTTTCTTT. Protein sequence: CASRYQEPQGRSTEAFF.

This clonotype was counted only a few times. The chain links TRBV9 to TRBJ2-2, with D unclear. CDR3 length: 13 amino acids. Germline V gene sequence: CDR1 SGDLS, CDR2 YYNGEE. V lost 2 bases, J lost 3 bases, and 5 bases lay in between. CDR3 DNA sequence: TGTGCCAGCAGCGTCTTGGACACCGGGGAGCTGTTTTTT. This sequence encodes CASSVLDTGELFF.